This TCR beta chain was recorded in a study of OX40 agonist ivuxolimab in advanced cancers. As for the study in general: Ivuxolimab was administered intravenously to patients at 0.01 to 10 mg/kg every 2 weeks.

About this clone: What it binds is unknown.

Only in-frame clones appear in the TCRdb table, and some are missing; sequencing was by immunoSEQ multiplex PCR. The sample shows 77,000 or so clones, about 90% of them seen only once. Exclusion applied to patients with autoimmune disease history or systemic immunosuppression. Study-wide findings and caveats: Expanded peripheral T-cell antigen specificity went undetermined.

This CDR3 is 17 amino acids long. Deletions cut 3 bases from V and 4 bases from J, with 21 bases between. The V gene's germline CDR1 is LNHNV and CDR2 YYDKDF (reference sequence). This chain links TRBV15 with TRBJ2-5; D possibly matches TRBD1 or TRBD2 (6 bases each). The receptor's source is an adult with an advanced solid tumor such as melanoma, head and neck, liver or kidney cancer. The sample consisted of CD4+ or CD8+ T cells sorted from blood, taken in a trial of the OX40 agonist ivuxolimab. CDR3 nucleotide sequence: TGTGCCACCAGCAGCCGCGATGCCACCGGGGGCGGAGAGACCCAGTACTTC. This codes for CATSSRDATGGGETQYF.